These T cell receptor beta chains were read from a single sample in a study of T cells in Graves' hyperthyroidism and ophthalmopathy. TCRdb analysed the multiplex PCR reads with MiXCR anew, one entry per CDR3 protein. The table has hundreds of thousands of distinct CDR3 sequences, about 15% seen once. The sample taken for sequencing was blood. Receptors originate from a woman aged 50 to 60 with Graves' ophthalmopathy. CDR3s include the opening cysteine and the closing phenylalanine or tryptophan. A D gene is named only where the DNA matches it firmly. Part of the rows lack a size; the others show once, few, many or a class for expanded clones.

TGCAGCGTAAACCGCAGGGGGACGAACACTGAAGCTTTCTTT | CSVNRRGTNTEAFF | TRBD1 | TRBV29-1 | many | TRBJ1-1
TGTGCCAGCAGCAAGGAGGGGTTGTGGGATCAGCCCCAGCATTTT | CASSKEGLWDQPQHF | - | TRBV7-2 | many | TRBJ1-5
TGCAGTGCTGGGAGGACAGGGGCGAGCTCCTATAATTCACCCCTCCACTTT | CSAGRTGASSYNSPLHF | TRBD1 | TRBV20-1 | few | TRBJ1-6
TGCAGTGCTAGGACAGGTTATTCCTACGAGCAGTACTTC | CSARTGYSYEQYF | - | TRBV20-1 | few | TRBJ2-7
TGTGCCAGCAGTTTATGGGCGAACACTGAAGCTTTCTTT | CASSLWANTEAFF | - | TRBV12-3/TRBV12-4 | many | TRBJ1-1
TGCAGTGCTAGCCCTCTAGCGGGGACAGATACGCAGTATTTT | CSASPLAGTDTQYF | TRBD2 | TRBV20-1 | few | TRBJ2-3
TGTGCCAGCAGCCAAGTATTCACAGGGGGCGCGGAAAGCAGTGGCTACACCTTC | CASSQVFTGGAESSGYTF | TRBD1 | TRBV14 | many | TRBJ1-2
TGTGCCACCAGCCCTTCTACAGGGGGCCTATACAATGAGCAGTTCTTC | CATSPSTGGLYNEQFF | TRBD1 | TRBV24-1 | few | TRBJ2-1
TGCAGTGCCAGGACTAGCGGGAGTCCGGTGACCGGGGAGCTGTTTTTT | CSARTSGSPVTGELFF | TRBD2 | TRBV20-1 | many | TRBJ2-2
TGTGCCAGCAGCCCGACAGGGATTTATTCACCCCTCCACTTT | CASSPTGIYSPLHF | TRBD1 | TRBV6-1 | - | TRBJ1-6
TGTGCCAGCAGTTACGTTTTAGGGACTAGCGGCCAAGAGACCCAGTACTTC | CASSYVLGTSGQETQYF | TRBD2 | TRBV6-2/TRBV6-3 | - | TRBJ2-5
TGTGCCAGCAGCTTGGGGCGGAAGGTAGGGGCCGTAAATCAGCCCCAGCATTTT | CASSLGRKVGAVNQPQHF | - | TRBV5-6 | few | TRBJ1-5
TGTGCCAGCAGCTGGGGGGGGGCGCACACCGGGGAGCTGTTTTTT | CASSWGGAHTGELFF | - | TRBV11-3 | - | TRBJ2-2
TGTGCCACCAGCAGAGTAAAAGCGGGAATAAACTACAATGAGCAGTTCTTC | CATSRVKAGINYNEQFF | TRBD2 | TRBV15 | - | TRBJ2-1
TGTGCCTGGAGCGAGGGGGGTTACACTGAAGCTTTCTTT | CAWSEGGYTEAFF | - | TRBV30 | many | TRBJ1-1
TGTGCCTGGAGTGTATTGGGACTGAGGACTGAAGCTTTCTTT | CAWSVLGLRTEAFF | - | TRBV30 | many | TRBJ1-1
TGTGCCAGCAGCTTACGCACAGGGTCGTCGCGAGGAAACACCATATATTTT | CASSLRTGSSRGNTIYF | - | TRBV7-8 | - | TRBJ1-3
TGTGCCAGCAACCAACGGGCGCAGCAAGAGACCCAGTACTTC | CASNQRAQQETQYF | - | TRBV6-1 | - | TRBJ2-5
TGTGCCACCGGGGGACAGAAGAACACTGAAGCTTTCTTT | CATGGQKNTEAFF | TRBD1 | TRBV10-3 | many | TRBJ1-1
TGTGCCAGCAGCTTGACAGGGGGCGATAACACCGGGGAGCTGTTTTTT | CASSLTGGDNTGELFF | TRBD1 | TRBV5-6 | few | TRBJ2-2
TGTGCCAGCAGCGTAGCAGTAAGGGTGGATACGCAGTATTTT | CASSVAVRVDTQYF | - | TRBV9 | many | TRBJ2-3
TGTGCCAGCAGTTACGGTCGGGGGACAGGGGGCGGCTATGGCTACGCCTTC | CASSYGRGTGGGYGYAF | TRBD1 | TRBV6-5 | few | TRBJ1-2
TGTGCTAGTGCCAACCTCGGGGGGCTTGGTGGCTACACCTTC | CASANLGGLGGYTF | - | TRBV12-5 | few | TRBJ1-2
TGTGCCAGCAGAAGAGGACAGGGGATGAACAATGAGCAGTTCTTC | CASRRGQGMNNEQFF | TRBD1 | TRBV28 | many | TRBJ2-1
TGCGCCAGCAGCTTGTCCAGGTATGACACTGAAGCTTTCTTT | CASSLSRYDTEAFF | - | TRBV5-1 | many | TRBJ1-1
TGTGCCAGTAGTACAAGGACACTCCAAGAGACCCAGTACTTC | CASSTRTLQETQYF | - | TRBV19 | few | TRBJ2-5
TGTGCCAGCAGTTTCCGCGTCCGGGACAGGGATGACGCTTTCTTT | CASSFRVRDRDDAFF | TRBD1 | TRBV28 | many | TRBJ1-1
TGTCCCAGCAGCTCCGACATTGGGACCTCCTACAATGAGCAGTTCTTC | CPSSSDIGTSYNEQFF | - | TRBV7-2 | many | TRBJ2-1
TGCAGTGCTCGACTAGCGGAATACGAGCAGTACTTC | CSARLAEYEQYF | TRBD2 | TRBV20-1 | many | TRBJ2-7
TGCGCCAGCAGACCCGCGGGCGATGTGAGCTCCTACAATGAGCAGTTCTTC | CASRPAGDVSSYNEQFF | - | TRBV5-1 | many | TRBJ2-1
TGTGCCAGCAGCGTAGGGGGAGGGACTAGCGGGAGGAAGCAGTACTTC | CASSVGGGTSGRKQYF | TRBD2 | TRBV5-6 | few | TRBJ2-7
TGTGCCAGCAGTGCCGGGACTGCCGGCACAGATACGCAGTATTTT | CASSAGTAGTDTQYF | - | TRBV6-4 | - | TRBJ2-3
TGCAGTGCTAGACCTTTTCAGGGGCCCCCCTACGAGCAGTACTTC | CSARPFQGPPYEQYF | - | TRBV20-1 | many | TRBJ2-7
TGTGCCAGCAGCCACTTGCCAGGAGGAGTTTCTGAAGCTTTCTTT | CASSHLPGGVSEAFF | - | TRBV14 | few | TRBJ1-1